Listed below are T cell receptor beta chains from one sample, sequenced in a study of blood T cell repertoires in COVID-19. Data came from immunoSEQ multiplex PCR; TCRdb stores just in-frame clones and leaves some out. Here the sample spans about 210,000 clones, roughly 85% being singletons. The sequenced sample consisted of peripheral blood. Receptor source: a woman aged 70-85 years with COVID-19, enrolled during active disease. Each CDR3 is given with its conserved first and last residue. The D gene is left open where the match is weak. The listing skips clone size in some rows; elsewhere it reads once, few, many or a size class.

.	TRBV7-3	TRBJ2-2	TRBD2	CASSRFGLAGAGELFF	TGTGCCAGCAGCCGATTCGGACTAGCGGGGGCCGGGGAGCTGTTTTTT
.	TRBV28	TRBJ1-2	.	CASSMDSYGYTF	TGTGCCAGTTCCATGGACAGCTATGGCTACACCTTC
.	TRBV11-1	TRBJ1-1	TRBD1	CASSFDRGRRTEAFF	TGTGCCAGCAGTTTTGACAGGGGGCGCAGAACTGAAGCTTTCTTT
.	TRBV6-1	TRBJ1-4	TRBD1	CASSEAGGDRARIF	TGTGCCAGCAGTGAAGCGGGCGGGGACAGAGCTCGGATTTTT
.	TRBV5-1	TRBJ2-5	TRBD1	CASSDPRTGIETQYF	TGCGCCAGCAGCGACCCCCGGACAGGGATAGAGACCCAGTACTTC
.	TRBV10-3	TRBJ1-2	.	CAISESLRSNYGYTF	TGTGCCATCAGTGAGTCTCTGAGATCTAACTATGGCTACACCTTC
.	TRBV7-3	TRBJ2-5	TRBD2	CASSPGTSGAQETQYF	TGTGCCAGCAGCCCTGGGACTAGCGGGGCCCAAGAGACCCAGTACTTC
.	TRBV19	TRBJ1-6	TRBD1	CASQPTGGVSPLHF	TGTGCCAGCCAACCCACAGGGGGCGTTTCACCCCTCCACTTT
.	TRBV9	TRBJ1-1	.	CASSVQINTEAFF	TGTGCCAGCAGCGTCCAAATTAACACTGAAGCTTTCTTT
few	TRBV9	TRBJ1-6	.	CASSVVPHRYSPLHF	TGTGCCAGCAGCGTAGTCCCTCATCGGTATTCACCCCTCCACTTT
.	TRBV7-3	TRBJ2-5	.	CASSLRGGVGVETQYF	TGTGCCAGCAGCTTAAGAGGCGGGGTAGGAGTAGAGACCCAGTACTTC
.	TRBV14	TRBJ2-2	.	CASSQGPLQGNTGELFF	TGTGCCAGCAGCCAAGGTCCTCTGCAGGGGAACACCGGGGAGCTGTTTTTT
.	TRBV6-1	TRBJ2-5	TRBD2	CASSEGRTSGSGRETQYF	TGTGCCAGCAGTGAAGGCCGCACTAGCGGGAGTGGGAGGGAGACCCAGTACTTC
once	TRBV19	TRBJ2-1	TRBD2	CASSSGSGDEQFF	TGTGCCAGTAGTAGCGGGAGTGGGGATGAGCAGTTCTTC
.	TRBV5-1	TRBJ2-1	TRBD2	CASSFTSGYNEQFF	TGCGCCAGCAGCTTCACTAGCGGTTACAATGAGCAGTTCTTC
.	TRBV4-3	TRBJ2-2	TRBD1	CASSPTGINTGELFF	TGCGCCAGCAGCCCGACAGGGATAAACACCGGGGAGCTGTTTTTT
.	TRBV7-9	TRBJ2-7	TRBD2	CASSLASGGAKSYEQYF	TGTGCCAGCAGCTTAGCTAGCGGGGGGGCAAAATCCTACGAGCAGTACTTC
few	TRBV7-6	TRBJ1-3	TRBD1	CASSPRQGTGSGNTIYF	TGTGCCAGCAGCCCTAGACAGGGAACCGGCTCTGGAAACACCATATATTTT
.	TRBV10-3	TRBJ2-3	TRBD2	CAIRTSGGVTDTQYF	TGTGCCATCAGGACTAGCGGGGGGGTCACAGATACGCAGTATTTT
.	TRBV7-2	TRBJ1-5	.	CASSLNQPQHF	TGTGCCAGCAGCCTGAATCAGCCCCAGCATTTT
few	TRBV11-3	TRBJ2-5	.	CASSSPGGGERGTQYF	TGTGCCAGCAGCTCGCCGGGTGGCGGGGAGAGGGGGACCCAGTACTTC
.	TRBV7-2	TRBJ2-1	.	CASSSTRSADSVF	TGTGCCAGCAGCTCGACCCGCTCGGCGGATTCGGTCTTC
.	TRBV4-1	TRBJ2-7	.	CASSQEVTAVMDEQYF	TGCGCCAGCAGCCAAGAAGTTACAGCGGTGATGGACGAGCAGTACTTC
once	TRBV19	TRBJ1-2	.	CASSISERLNYGYTF	TGTGCCAGTAGTATCTCAGAGAGACTTAACTATGGCTACACCTTC
.	TRBV5-1	TRBJ2-7	.	CASSIDSGLERGQYF	TGCGCCAGCAGCATCGACTCGGGACTTGAAAGGGGGCAGTACTTC
.	TRBV19	TRBJ1-2	.	CASSPYVTEPSGYTF	TGTGCCAGTAGTCCTTACGTGACAGAGCCGAGTGGCTACACCTTC
.	TRBV19	TRBJ2-1	TRBD1	CASSMTRTGLLF	TGTGCCAGTAGTATGACGAGGACAGGGTTACTCTTC